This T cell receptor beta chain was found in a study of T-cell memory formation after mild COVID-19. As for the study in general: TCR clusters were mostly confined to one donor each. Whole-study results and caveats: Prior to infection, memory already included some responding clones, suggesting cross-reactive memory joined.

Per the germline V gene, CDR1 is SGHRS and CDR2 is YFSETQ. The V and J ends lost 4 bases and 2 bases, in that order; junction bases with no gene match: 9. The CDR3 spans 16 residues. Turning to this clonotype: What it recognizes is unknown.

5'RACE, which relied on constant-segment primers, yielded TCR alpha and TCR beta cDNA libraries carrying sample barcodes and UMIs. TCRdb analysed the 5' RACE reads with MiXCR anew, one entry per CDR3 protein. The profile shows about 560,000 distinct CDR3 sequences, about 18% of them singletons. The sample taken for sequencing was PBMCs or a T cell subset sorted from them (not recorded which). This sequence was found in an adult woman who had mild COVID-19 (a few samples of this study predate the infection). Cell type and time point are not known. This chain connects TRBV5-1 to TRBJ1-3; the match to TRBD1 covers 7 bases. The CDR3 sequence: CASSPGQRAAGNTIYF. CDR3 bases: TGCGCCAGCAGCCCGGGACAGAGGGCAGCTGGAAACACCATATATTTT.